A selection of T cell receptor beta chains follows, all from one sample in a study of response to subunit inactivated influenza vaccine. TCRdb fed the RT-PCR reads into MiXCR, producing one record per CDR3 protein. The sample shows hundreds of thousands of distinct CDR3 sequences, less than 30% of them seen only once. The material was CD4+ T cells sorted from PBMCs, obtained more than 4 days after vaccination. These receptors all come from a man aged 50-60 years who received an inactivated influenza vaccine. Each CDR3 is given with its conserved first and last residue. The order of the fields is V gene, J gene, D gene, clone size, CDR3 DNA, CDR3 protein. D genes are given only for firm matches. Not every row has a clone size; where given, it reads once, few, many or a size class.

v_call: TRBV20-1
j_call: TRBJ2-2
d_call: TRBD1
clone_size: NA
cdr3_nt: TGCAGTGCTAGTGGGACAGGCGGGATCGGGGAGCTGTTTTTT
cdr3_aa: CSASGTGGIGELFF

v_call: TRBV20-1
j_call: TRBJ2-1
d_call: NA
clone_size: few
cdr3_nt: TGCAGTGCTAGACGGGCTATCTACAATGAGCAGTTCTTC
cdr3_aa: CSARRAIYNEQFF

v_call: TRBV7-3
j_call: TRBJ1-3
d_call: NA
clone_size: many
cdr3_nt: TGTGCCAGCAGCCCCGGGTCTGGAAACACCATATATTTT
cdr3_aa: CASSPGSGNTIYF

v_call: TRBV29-1
j_call: TRBJ2-5
d_call: TRBD1
clone_size: few
cdr3_nt: TGCAGCGCACAGGGGGCTCGTTATGAGACCCAGTACTTC
cdr3_aa: CSAQGARYETQYF

v_call: TRBV4-3
j_call: TRBJ2-7
d_call: NA
clone_size: NA
cdr3_nt: TGCGCCAGCAGCCAAGTTCATAGGGGGGATACCGAGCAGTACTTC
cdr3_aa: CASSQVHRGDTEQYF

v_call: TRBV4-3
j_call: TRBJ2-3
d_call: TRBD2
clone_size: few
cdr3_nt: TGCGCCAGCAGCAGTATAGCGGGACTGCAGTATTTT
cdr3_aa: CASSSIAGLQYF

v_call: TRBV12-3/TRBV12-4
j_call: TRBJ2-7
d_call: TRBD1
clone_size: few
cdr3_nt: TGTGCCAGCACCGGGACAGGCCTGAGGGAGCAGTACTTC
cdr3_aa: CASTGTGLREQYF

v_call: TRBV5-1
j_call: TRBJ2-2
d_call: NA
clone_size: few
cdr3_nt: TGCGCCAGCAGCTTGAAAGTCGCGAACACCGGGGAGCTGTTTTTT
cdr3_aa: CASSLKVANTGELFF

v_call: TRBV27
j_call: TRBJ2-7
d_call: NA
clone_size: NA
cdr3_nt: TGTGCCAGCAGTTTAGGGGGTTGGAGCGAGCAGTACTTC
cdr3_aa: CASSLGGWSEQYF

v_call: TRBV29-1
j_call: TRBJ2-5
d_call: NA
clone_size: NA
cdr3_nt: TGCAGCGTAGTAGGGAATCAAGAGACCCAGTACTTC
cdr3_aa: CSVVGNQETQYF

v_call: TRBV7-2
j_call: TRBJ1-2
d_call: TRBD1
clone_size: few
cdr3_nt: TGTGCCAGCAGCCAGGGGGTTGGGTTCGGTGGCTACACCTTC
cdr3_aa: CASSQGVGFGGYTF

v_call: TRBV7-8
j_call: TRBJ2-5
d_call: NA
clone_size: NA
cdr3_nt: TGTGCCAGCAGCCCGGTGCCGGAGACCCAGTACTTC
cdr3_aa: CASSPVPETQYF

v_call: TRBV20-1
j_call: TRBJ2-7
d_call: TRBD1
clone_size: few
cdr3_nt: TGCAGTGCAAGAACAGGGGTCGGTAGCTCGAGATACGAGCAGTACTTC
cdr3_aa: CSARTGVGSSRYEQYF

v_call: TRBV5-5
j_call: TRBJ1-6
d_call: NA
clone_size: many
cdr3_nt: TGTGCCAGCAGCTTCCGGGATAATTCACCCCTCCACTTT
cdr3_aa: CASSFRDNSPLHF

v_call: TRBV20-1
j_call: TRBJ2-1
d_call: NA
clone_size: NA
cdr3_nt: TGCAGTGCTAGCCGTTCCGATGGGCCTTACAATGAGCAGTTCTTC
cdr3_aa: CSASRSDGPYNEQFF